This is a list of T cell receptor beta chains from one sample in a study of blood T cells in healthy people across ages. Each CDR3 protein gets one entry after TCRdb re-called the 5' RACE reads with MiXCR. Here the sample spans around 1,900,000 distinct CDR3 sequences, 39% being singletons. What was sequenced was blood. The receptors were sampled from a human donor in good health. The CDR3 runs from the conserved cysteine through the conserved F or W. Each record gives: clone size, V gene, J gene, D gene, CDR3 DNA, CDR3 protein. The D gene is left open where the match is weak. Size values are once, few and many counts, or a class for expanded clones, and some rows have none.

>once|TRBV6-5|TRBJ2-1|.
TGTGCCAGCAGTTACTCAGCTACCTTCTCCTACAATGAGCAGTTCTTC
CASSYSATFSYNEQFF
>few|TRBV6-2/TRBV6-3|TRBJ2-1|.
TGTGCCAGCAGTTACAAGCGACACTTGACCAACAATGAGCAGTTCTTC
CASSYKRHLTNNEQFF
>.|TRBV5-6|TRBJ2-3|.
TGTGCCAGCAGCTACTTAGGGGGGCTGGCAGATACGCAGTATTTT
CASSYLGGLADTQYF
>few|TRBV27|TRBJ2-7|TRBD1
TGTGCCAGCAGTCAACTCACGACAGGGAACGAGCAGTACTTC
CASSQLTTGNEQYF
>.|TRBV4-3|TRBJ2-2|.
TGCGCCAGCAGCCAAGATGTGGGACGGAACACCGGGAAGCTGTTTTTT
CASSQDVGRNTGKLFF
>.|TRBV6-5|TRBJ2-3|.
TGTGCCAGCAGTTACTCGATTTTCACAGATACGCAGTATTTT
CASSYSIFTDTQYF
>few|TRBV6-6|TRBJ1-2|TRBD1
TGTGCCATAAGGACAGGAAACTATGGCTACACCTTC
CAIRTGNYGYTF
>few|TRBV5-1|TRBJ2-3|.
TGCGCCAGTCAGACAGGTCCTGAAGATACGCAGTATTTT
CASQTGPEDTQYF
>.|TRBV5-6|TRBJ2-7|.
TGTGCCAGCAGTTTAGGTACGGGGCAGTACTTC
CASSLGTGQYF
>.|TRBV7-2|TRBJ2-1|TRBD2
TGTGCCAGCAGCATGGGACTAGCGGGGGCAGTTGAGCAGTTCTTC
CASSMGLAGAVEQFF
>.|TRBV7-6|TRBJ2-4|.
TGTGCCAGCAGCTTACCCTCCCAGAACAATGAGCAGTACTTC
CASSLPSQNNEQYF
>.|TRBV6-1|TRBJ1-2|.
TGTGCCAGCAGTGAACTTTGGGTTGGTGGCTACACCTTC
CASSELWVGGYTF
>.|TRBV3-1|TRBJ1-2|.
TGTGCCAGCAGCCAAGGTTCAGGTAGCTATGGCTACACCTTC
CASSQGSGSYGYTF
>many|TRBV29-1|TRBJ2-7|.
TGCAGCGTTGAACGCCAGGGTTACGAGCAGTACTTC
CSVERQGYEQYF
>few|TRBV15|TRBJ1-5|.
TGTGCCACCAGCGGACAACGGGGATTTACGCCCCAGCATTTT
CATSGQRGFTPQHF
>.|TRBV7-3|TRBJ2-1|.
TGTGCCAGCAGCCTAACCAGGGTAACGGGCTACAATGAGCAGTTCTTC
CASSLTRVTGYNEQFF
>.|TRBV4-3|TRBJ2-7|TRBD1
TGCGCCAGCAGCCAAGCAGGGACAGGGCTTCCCACTTACTACGAGCAGTACTTC
CASSQAGTGLPTYYEQYF
>few|TRBV20-1|TRBJ2-3|TRBD2
TGCAGTGCTCCTCTAGCGGGAAGCACAGATACGCAGTATTTT
CSAPLAGSTDTQYF
>few|TRBV20-1|TRBJ1-5|.
TGCAGTGCTAGTAACAGGAATCAGCCCCAGCATTTT
CSASNRNQPQHF
>.|TRBV15|TRBJ2-3|.
TGTGCCACCAGCAGAGATGTTGGGGGTTACACAGATACGCAGTATTTT
CATSRDVGGYTDTQYF
>many|TRBV29-1|TRBJ2-1|.
TGCAGCTCAAATCCCGGGGGACAGGAGCAGTTCTTC
CSSNPGGQEQFF
>few|TRBV6-5|TRBJ1-2|.
TGTGCCAGCATAAGGTTCGGGGGGCAAGGCTATGGCTACACCTTC
CASIRFGGQGYGYTF
>.|TRBV18|TRBJ2-1|TRBD2
TGTGCCAGCTCACCAGGGGGACTAGCGGGCTATGAGCAGTTCTTC
CASSPGGLAGYEQFF
>.|TRBV7-9|TRBJ2-5|.
TGTGCCAGCAGCTTAGTAATGCTCAATCAGGAGACCCAGTACTTC
CASSLVMLNQETQYF
>.|TRBV7-9|TRBJ2-5|TRBD2
TGTGCCAGCAGCTCGAGACGACTAGCGGGGGGGCGTCAGGGAGAGACCCAGTACTTC
CASSSRRLAGGRQGETQYF
>few|TRBV7-9|TRBJ2-7|.
TGTGCCAGCAGCGTAGGGACTCGGGATCTGCAGTACTTC
CASSVGTRDLQYF
>.|TRBV4-1|TRBJ1-5|.
TGCGCCAGCAGCCCAGGGCGCGGAACCAATCAGCCCCAGCATTTT
CASSPGRGTNQPQHF
>.|TRBV10-3|TRBJ2-5|.
TGTGCCATCAGTGTGGCAGAGACCCAGTACTTC
CAISVAETQYF
>.|TRBV24-1|TRBJ2-1|.
TGTGCCACCAAGGGTGCGGGGGCCAATGAGCAGTTCTTC
CATKGAGANEQFF
>.|TRBV20-1|TRBJ2-7|.
TGCAGTGCTAGGCCTGTCATTAAGGGGTACGAGCAGTACTTC
CSARPVIKGYEQYF
>.|TRBV11-2|TRBJ2-3|TRBD2
TGTGCCAGCAGCTTAAACCCAGCGGGGACAGATACGCAGTATTTT
CASSLNPAGTDTQYF
>few|TRBV29-1|TRBJ2-1|.
TGCAGCGTTGAACCACGTGAGACTAGAAGTCTCAATGAGCAGTTCTTC
CSVEPRETRSLNEQFF
>few|TRBV5-1|TRBJ2-1|TRBD2
TGCGCCAGCAGCCCGATGGGGGGGGGTTCCTACAATGAGCAGTTCTTC
CASSPMGGGSYNEQFF
>.|TRBV28|TRBJ1-2|TRBD1
TGTGCCAGCAGTTTTGAACGTACAGGGGTTGTATTGGGTGGCTACACCTTC
CASSFERTGVVLGGYTF
>.|TRBV6-5|TRBJ2-7|.
TGTGCCAGCAGCCACCCCCGGGGTAAGGGCTCCTACGAGCAGTACTTC
CASSHPRGKGSYEQYF
>.|TRBV7-2|TRBJ2-4|.
TGTGCCAGCAGCTTAGTCGGCGGGGTAGGGTACTTC
CASSLVGGVGYF
>few|TRBV11-1|TRBJ2-5|.
TGTGCCAGCAGCTTAGTCACAGCCCAAGAGACCCAGTACTTC
CASSLVTAQETQYF
>.|TRBV7-3|TRBJ2-5|.
TGTGCCAGCAGCCCTCACGAGGGTGAGACCCAGTACTTC
CASSPHEGETQYF
>once|TRBV21-1|TRBJ2-5|.
TGTGCCAGCAGCAAAGCAGGCCCCGGGGAGACCCAGTACTTC
CASSKAGPGETQYF
>.|TRBV24-1|TRBJ1-2|TRBD1
TGTGCCACCGGGACAGCCACATCTTATGGCTACACCTTC
CATGTATSYGYTF
>.|TRBV24-1|TRBJ2-3|TRBD1
TGTGCCACCAGTGATTCCGGGACAGGGGTTATGAGGGCAGATACGCAGTATTTT
CATSDSGTGVMRADTQYF
>once|TRBV6-1|TRBJ1-5|.
TGTGCCAGCAGTAGAACAGGAGGGGATCGCGGCAATCAGCCCCAGCATTTT
CASSRTGGDRGNQPQHF
>few|TRBV27|TRBJ1-5|TRBD1
TGTGCCAGCAGTTTATGGACCCGCGCCGACAGGGAGGATCAGCCCCAGCATTTT
CASSLWTRADREDQPQHF
>.|TRBV20-1|TRBJ1-1|.
TGCAGTGCTAGAGTCGAGGACGGGGCTTTCTTT
CSARVEDGAFF
>.|TRBV18|TRBJ2-5|.
TGTGCCAGCTCAGAGGGACGCCTCCGGGAGACCCAGTACTTC
CASSEGRLRETQYF
>few|TRBV27|TRBJ1-5|TRBD1
TGTGCCAGCAGTCCCTCAGGGGGTACGGGCAATCAGCCCCAGCATTTT
CASSPSGGTGNQPQHF
>.|TRBV5-1|TRBJ1-1|.
TGCGCCAGCAGCCGTTTGCATGGGGGCGGCACCGAAGCTTTCTTT
CASSRLHGGGTEAFF
>.|TRBV29-1|TRBJ1-1|.
TGCAGCGATGGTCGACGGACTGAAGCTTTCTTT
CSDGRRTEAFF
>.|TRBV6-6|TRBJ1-4|.
TGTGCCAGCAGTTACTCAACCCCCAATGAAAAATTGTTTTTT
CASSYSTPNEKLFF
>.|TRBV4-2|TRBJ2-6|.
TGTGCCAACAGCCAAGAAAGATACTCTGGGGCCAACGTCCTGACTTTC
CANSQERYSGANVLTF
>.|TRBV5-1|TRBJ2-7|.
TGCGCCAGCAGACAAAGTGCCTACGAGCAGTACTTC
CASRQSAYEQYF
>few|TRBV5-4|TRBJ2-7|.
TGTGCCAGCAGCAGAGGTCTTCCCGGCCGGGGCGAGCAGTACTTC
CASSRGLPGRGEQYF
>once|TRBV6-1|TRBJ1-6|TRBD1
TGTGCCAGCAGTGAATCGGGACAGTCCACCATCAGCTCCTATAATTCACCCCTCCACTTT
CASSESGQSTISSYNSPLHF
>.|TRBV20-1|TRBJ1-2|.
TGCAGTGCGGACTATGGCTACACCTTC
CSADYGYTF
>.|TRBV6-2/TRBV6-3|TRBJ2-7|.
TGTGCCAGCAGTCGAACCCCAACCGGGACCTACGAGCAGTACTTC
CASSRTPTGTYEQYF